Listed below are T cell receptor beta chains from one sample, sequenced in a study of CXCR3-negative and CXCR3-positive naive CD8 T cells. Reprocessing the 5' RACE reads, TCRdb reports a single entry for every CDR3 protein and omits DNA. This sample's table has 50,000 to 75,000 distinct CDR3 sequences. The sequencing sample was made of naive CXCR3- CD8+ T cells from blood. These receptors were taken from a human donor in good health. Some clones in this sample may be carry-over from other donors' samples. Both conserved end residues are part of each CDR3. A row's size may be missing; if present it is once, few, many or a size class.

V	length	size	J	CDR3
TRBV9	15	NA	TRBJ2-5	CASSRQGIGGETQYF
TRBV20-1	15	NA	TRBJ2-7	CSASPGTGDSYEQYF
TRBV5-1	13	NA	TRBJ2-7	CASSTDRGHEQYF
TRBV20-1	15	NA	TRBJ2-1	CSTTSGISSYNEQFF
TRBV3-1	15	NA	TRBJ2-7	CASSLAGQPSYEQYF
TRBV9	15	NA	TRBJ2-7	CASSARDGRTYEQYF
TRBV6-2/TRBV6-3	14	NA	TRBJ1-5	CASSYGGGNQPQHF
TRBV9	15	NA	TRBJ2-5	CASSVDGFPQETQYF
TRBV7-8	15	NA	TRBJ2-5	CASSLGLAAQETQYF
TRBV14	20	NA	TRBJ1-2	CASSQGQLTRLDLTIDGYTF
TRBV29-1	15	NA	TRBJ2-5	CSVLFREVYQETQYF
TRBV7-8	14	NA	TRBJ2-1	CASSLHGGVYEQFF
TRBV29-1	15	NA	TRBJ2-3	CSDEGRTTPTDTQYF
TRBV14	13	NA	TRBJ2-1	CASSQYAYNEQFF
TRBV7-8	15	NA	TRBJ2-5	CASSPLGGNQETQYF
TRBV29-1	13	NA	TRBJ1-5	CSAWTGGNQPQHF
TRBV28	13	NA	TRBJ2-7	CASSLRGVYEQYF
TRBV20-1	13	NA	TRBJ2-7	CSAPGGGKYEQYF
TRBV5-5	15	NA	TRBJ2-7	CASSLSSPSLTKQYF
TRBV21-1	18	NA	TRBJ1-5	CASSKLAPGARGNQPQHF
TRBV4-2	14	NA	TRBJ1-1	CASSRGGSPKETFF
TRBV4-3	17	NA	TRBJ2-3	CASSHSLAGGVTDTQYF
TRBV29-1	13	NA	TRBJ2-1	CSADGRGYNEQFF
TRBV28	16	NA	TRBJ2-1	CASSLRVSEVDNEQFF
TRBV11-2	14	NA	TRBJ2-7	CASSLDRGNYEQYF
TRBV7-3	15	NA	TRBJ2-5	CASSLSGGAVETQYF
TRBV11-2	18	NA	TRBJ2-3	CASSYPLAGGPSTDTQYF
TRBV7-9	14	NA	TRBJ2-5	CASSFSPYPETQYF
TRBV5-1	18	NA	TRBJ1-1	CANLQNQGSVRMVTEAFF
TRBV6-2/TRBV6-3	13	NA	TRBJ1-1	CASRDGTGAEAFF
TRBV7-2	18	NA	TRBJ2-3	CASPPELAGGPSTDTQYF
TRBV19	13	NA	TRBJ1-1	CASSIQGFPEAFF
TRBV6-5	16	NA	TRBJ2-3	CASSYSFIRGTDTQYF
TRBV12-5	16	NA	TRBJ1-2	CASGLANRGPLLGYTF
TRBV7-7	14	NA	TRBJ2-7	CASSLTRSSYEQYF
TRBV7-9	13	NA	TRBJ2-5	CASLRGGEETQYF
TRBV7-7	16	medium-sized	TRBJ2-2	CASSPPNRGLGGELFF
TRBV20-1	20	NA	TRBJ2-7	CSARDLSGEKTSGSAYEQYF
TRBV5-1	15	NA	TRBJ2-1	CASSWTSGTYNEQFF
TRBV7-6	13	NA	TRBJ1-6	CASSLEYNSPLHF
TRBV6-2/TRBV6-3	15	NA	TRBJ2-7	CASSWVQGEFYEQYF
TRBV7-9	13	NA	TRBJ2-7	CASSLASSYEQYF
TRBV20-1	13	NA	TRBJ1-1	CSAKGPGNTEAFF
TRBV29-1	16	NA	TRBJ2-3	CSVDGLDRDLTDTQYF
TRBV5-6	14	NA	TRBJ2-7	CASSLPGLFDEQYF
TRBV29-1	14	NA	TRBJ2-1	CSTLSGSAYNEQFF
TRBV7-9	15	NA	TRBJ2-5	CASSSGQGYGETQYF